This T cell receptor (beta chain) originates from a study of CD8 T cells in ankylosing spondylitis. Study conclusions and caveats: Significantly higher representation of disease-linked clones was reported for matched ankylosing spondylitis synovial fluid.

This clonotype was seen at least ten times. The antigen is unknown. The germline gives CDR1 MNHNS, CDR2 SASEGT. Trimming took 6 bases from V and 4 from J; bases not matched to a gene: 7. The CDR3 runs to 14 residues. TCRdb fed the 5' RACE reads into MiXCR, producing one record per CDR3 protein. The sample contains approximately 130,000 distinct CDR3 sequences, 11% of which appear only once. V is TRBV6-1 and J is TRBJ1-2; 8 nucleotides align to TRBD1. The TCR was taken from a female donor with ankylosing spondylitis or in good health (not recorded which). The material sequenced was blood, either unsorted or a sorted T cell fraction (not recorded which). The CDR3 is CASSKTGEGYGYTF. As DNA, the CDR3 is TGTGCCAGCAGCAAGACAGGGGAGGGCTATGGCTACACCTTC.